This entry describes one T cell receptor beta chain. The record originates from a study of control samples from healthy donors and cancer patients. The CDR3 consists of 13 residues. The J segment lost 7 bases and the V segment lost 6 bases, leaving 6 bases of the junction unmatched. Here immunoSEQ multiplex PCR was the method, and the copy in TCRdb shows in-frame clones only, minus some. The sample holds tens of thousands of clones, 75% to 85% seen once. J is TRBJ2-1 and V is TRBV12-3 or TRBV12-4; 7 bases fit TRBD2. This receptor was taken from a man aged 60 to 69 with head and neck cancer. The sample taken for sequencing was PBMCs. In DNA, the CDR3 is TGTGCCAGCAGAGGCGGGAGTAGGAATGAGCAGTTCTTC. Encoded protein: CASRGGSRNEQFF.